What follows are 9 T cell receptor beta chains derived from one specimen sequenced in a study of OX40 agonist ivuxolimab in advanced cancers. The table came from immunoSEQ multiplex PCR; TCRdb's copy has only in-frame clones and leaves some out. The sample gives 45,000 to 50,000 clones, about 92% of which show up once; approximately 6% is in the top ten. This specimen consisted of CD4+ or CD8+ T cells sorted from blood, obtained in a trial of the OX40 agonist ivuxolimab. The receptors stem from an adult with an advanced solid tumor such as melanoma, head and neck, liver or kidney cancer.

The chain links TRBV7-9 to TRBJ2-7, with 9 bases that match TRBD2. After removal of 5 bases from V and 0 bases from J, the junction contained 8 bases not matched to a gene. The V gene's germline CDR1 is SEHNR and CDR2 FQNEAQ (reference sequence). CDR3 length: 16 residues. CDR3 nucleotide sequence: TGTGCCAGCAGCCCAGGTGAACTAGCGGGCTCCTACGAGCAGTACTTC. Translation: CASSPGELAGSYEQYF.

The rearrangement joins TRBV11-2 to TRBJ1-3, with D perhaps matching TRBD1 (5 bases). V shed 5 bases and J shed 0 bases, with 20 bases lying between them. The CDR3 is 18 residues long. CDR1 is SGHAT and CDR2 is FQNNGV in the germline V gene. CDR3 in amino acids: CASSPSGLSESSGNTIYF. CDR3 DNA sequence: TGTGCCAGCAGCCCATCGGGACTTTCCGAGAGCTCTGGAAACACCATATATTTT.

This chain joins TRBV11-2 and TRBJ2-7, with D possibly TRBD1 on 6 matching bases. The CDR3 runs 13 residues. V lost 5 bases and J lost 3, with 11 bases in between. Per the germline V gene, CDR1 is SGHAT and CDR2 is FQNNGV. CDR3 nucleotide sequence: TGTGCCAGCAGCCCGGGACACCTCTACGAGCAGTACGTC. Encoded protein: CASSPGHLYEQYV.

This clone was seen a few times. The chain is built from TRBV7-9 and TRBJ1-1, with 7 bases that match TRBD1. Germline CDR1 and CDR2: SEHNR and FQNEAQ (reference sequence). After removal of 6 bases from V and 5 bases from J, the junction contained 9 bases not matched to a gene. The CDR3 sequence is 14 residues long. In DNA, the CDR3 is TGTGCCAGCAGAAAGACAGGGAAAGGGACTGAAGCTTTCTTT. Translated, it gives CASRKTGKGTEAFF.

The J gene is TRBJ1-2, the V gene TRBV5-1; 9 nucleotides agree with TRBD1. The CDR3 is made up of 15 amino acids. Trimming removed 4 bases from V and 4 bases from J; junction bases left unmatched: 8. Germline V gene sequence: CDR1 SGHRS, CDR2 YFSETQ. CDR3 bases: TGCGCCAGCAGCGTACAGGGGGCTTCGGGCTATGGCTACACCTTC. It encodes CASSVQGASGYGYTF.

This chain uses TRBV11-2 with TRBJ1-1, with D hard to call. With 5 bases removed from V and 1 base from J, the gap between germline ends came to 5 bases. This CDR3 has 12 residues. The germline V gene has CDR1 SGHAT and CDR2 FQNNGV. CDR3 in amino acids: CASSPSNTEAFF. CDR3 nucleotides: TGTGCCAGCAGCCCTTCGAACACTGAAGCTTTCTTT. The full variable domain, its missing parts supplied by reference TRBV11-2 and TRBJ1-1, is EAGVAQSPRYKIIEKRQSVAFWCNPISGHATLYWYQQILGQGPKLLIQFQNNGVVDDSQLPKDRFSAERLKGVDSTLKIQPAKLEDSAVYLCASSPSNTEAFFGQGTRLTVV.

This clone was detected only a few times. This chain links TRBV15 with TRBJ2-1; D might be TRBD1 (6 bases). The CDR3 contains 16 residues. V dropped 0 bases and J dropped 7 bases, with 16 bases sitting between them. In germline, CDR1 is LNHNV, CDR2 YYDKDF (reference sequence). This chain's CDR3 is CATSRDSGQQLNEQFF. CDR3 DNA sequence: TGTGCCACCAGCAGAGATTCAGGACAGCAGCTAAATGAGCAGTTCTTC.

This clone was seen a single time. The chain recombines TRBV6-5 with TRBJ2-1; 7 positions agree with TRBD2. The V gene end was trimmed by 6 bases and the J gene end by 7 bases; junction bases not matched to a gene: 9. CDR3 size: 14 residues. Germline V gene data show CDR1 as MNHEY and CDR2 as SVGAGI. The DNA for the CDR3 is TGTGCCAGCAGGACCTGGCGGGAGAGGAATGAGCAGTTCTTC. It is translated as CASRTWRERNEQFF.

The CDR3 loop is CASSYAPGPYGYTF. CDR3 coding DNA: TGTGCCAGCAGTTACGCTCCCGGACCCTATGGCTACACCTTC. The chain links TRBV6-5 to TRBJ1-2, with D unclear. CDR3 length equals 14 residues. V was trimmed by 2 bases and J by 4 bases, leaving 11 bases between them. CDR1 and CDR2 from the germline V gene are MNHEY and SVGAGI.